This T cell receptor (beta chain) is drawn from a study of CD8 T cells in ankylosing spondylitis. This clonotype was counted a few times. Its antigen is still unknown. Quantitative 5'-RACE with molecular barcodes generated TCR beta libraries. TCRdb passed the 5' RACE reads through MiXCR, listing each CDR3 protein once. This sample has about 340,000 distinct CDR3 sequences, with approximately 22% found just once. Notes on the study in general: Disease-associated clones were CD8+ and fairly uncommon in peripheral blood. Disease-linked clones reportedly showed significant enrichment in matched ankylosing spondylitis synovial fluid. Earlier reports found some motif variants in synovial fluid and blood in reactive arthritis.

V lost 4 bases, J lost 5 bases, and 15 bases lay in between. The CDR3 spans 14 residues. Sequencing was carried out using blood, either unsorted or a sorted T cell fraction (not recorded which). This sequence was found in a male donor with ankylosing spondylitis or in good health (not recorded which). The genes are TRBV12-3 or TRBV12-4 and TRBJ2-7; a weak D match, TRBD2 (6 bases). CDR3: CASSSSPGGNEQYF. The DNA of the CDR3 is TGTGCCAGCAGTTCGAGCCCCGGCGGGAACGAGCAGTACTTC.